The T cell receptor beta chain described here comes from a study of PD-L1 blockade in urothelial cancer listed by TCRdb under 2017. Study-wide context: Every patient began therapy in 2014 and was given atezolizumab 1,200 mg intravenously every 3 weeks. About 90% of the 29 patients were males with bladder-origin urothelial cancer, and about 60% of the roughly 30 reported a prior smoking history. In the same patients, whole exome sequencing and RNA sequencing of pretreatment tumors were performed in addition to TCR sequencing. Roughly 10 patients reached durable clinical benefit, while roughly 22 patients did not. Durable clinical benefit was defined as progression-free survival longer than 6 months, and TCR features were also tested against progression-free and overall survival. Somatic, immune and clinical correlates of response to PD-L1 blockade with atezolizumab in urothelial cancer were the focus of an exploratory multi-omic analysis. Patients had an ECOG performance status of 0 or 1 and had received between 0 and 3 prior chemotherapy regimens. Pretreatment blood TCR-seq was available for fewer than 30 patients, at least one posttreatment blood collection was obtained for 24 patients, and tumor TCR-seq was available for 24 patients. Blood samples gave median yields of around 150,000 T cells and over 80,000 unique TCRs, along with a median clonality of around 0.075. Blood samples were analyzed at two time points: 3 weeks after treatment start (second dose) and 6 weeks after treatment start. Pretreatment tumor samples, along with matched peripheral blood collected serially before and after atezolizumab treatment, underwent TCR sequencing. General study outcomes and caveats: Greater expansion of tumor-associated TCR clones in peripheral blood 3 weeks after the start of treatment was observed in patients with durable benefit (n ≈ 22, p = 0.022). Improved progression-free and overall survival was associated with having pretreatment peripheral blood TCR clonality below the median. Small sample size (n ≈ 27) and many exploratory analyses mean the results are intended to be hypothesis-generating.

This clone has only a few counts. Its antigen remains unidentified. Per-base quality was not reported, and no clone a single base away is much larger than it. From a lookup of the germline V gene, CDR1 and CDR2 are MGHRA and YSYEKL. The CDR3 starts with the cysteine, ends with the phenylalanine, and has 16 residues. The retained sequence is limited to the CDR3, 48 bases, with the frame set at the first base. For this chain, trimming is 2 bases at the V end and 3 bases at the J end, and the number of junction bases without a gene match is 5. Each PCR received spiked-in synthetic TCR analog templates so that absolute template abundance could be estimated from read counts. TCRbeta CDR3 regions were amplified from genomic DNA with bias-controlled V and J gene primers using the immunoSEQ assay. Rearranged TCRbeta segments were sequenced at approximately 20X coverage. The source study handled its data this way. Sequencing errors were corrected by clustering, and CDR3s were annotated against IMGT so that V, D and J genes could be assigned. Downstream analyses used only productive TCRbeta rearrangements, leaving out any out-of-frame or stop-codon sequences. Clonality was computed as one minus Shannon entropy normalized by the log of the number of unique productive sequences. Clones differing between time points or between blood and tumor were identified using Fisher's exact test with Benjamini-Hochberg correction, with an adjusted p below 0.01 applied as the threshold. This is the immuneACCESS table as TCRdb keeps it, with only in-frame sequences that have V and J called. A part of the clones is gone; compared with another copy, unresolved V genes explain less than half, and the rest is unexplained. D and trimming come from the DNA, and the V and J calls and clone size come from that table. The sample table holds about 29,000 clones, of which around 87% were seen once. The top ten clones comprise roughly 3.1% of the sample.

The cohort included 29 patients with locally advanced or metastatic urothelial carcinoma who were treated at Memorial Sloan Kettering on a trial protocol. Peripheral blood mononuclear cells were collected from each patient pretreatment and during treatment, giving between 1 and 8 total time points per patient. The Qiagen DNeasy Blood extraction kit was used to purify genomic DNA from total PBMCs and from tumor samples. PBMCs were collected pretreatment and during treatment, and were isolated and stored as previously described. The TCR comes from a man in his fifties with urothelial cancer. Sequencing was performed on PBMCs, taken around atezolizumab (anti-PD-L1) treatment. This sequence uses TRBV4-1 and TRBJ1-2, with 11 bases matching TRBD1. The CDR3 reads CASSQPPDRGHYGYTF. The DNA reads TGCGCCAGCAGCCAACCTCCGGACAGGGGGCACTATGGCTACACCTTC.